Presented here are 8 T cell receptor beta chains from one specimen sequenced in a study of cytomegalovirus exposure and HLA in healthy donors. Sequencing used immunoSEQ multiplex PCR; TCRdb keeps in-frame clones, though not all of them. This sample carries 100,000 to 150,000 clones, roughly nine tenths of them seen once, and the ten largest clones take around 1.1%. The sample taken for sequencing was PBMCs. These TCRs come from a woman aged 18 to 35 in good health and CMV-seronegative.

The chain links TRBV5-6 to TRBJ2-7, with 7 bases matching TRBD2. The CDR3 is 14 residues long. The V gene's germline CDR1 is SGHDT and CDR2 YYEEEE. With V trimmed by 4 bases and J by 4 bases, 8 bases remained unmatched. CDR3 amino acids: CASSQAGTPYEQYV. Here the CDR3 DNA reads TGTGCCAGCAGCCAAGCGGGGACCCCATACGAGCAGTACGTC.

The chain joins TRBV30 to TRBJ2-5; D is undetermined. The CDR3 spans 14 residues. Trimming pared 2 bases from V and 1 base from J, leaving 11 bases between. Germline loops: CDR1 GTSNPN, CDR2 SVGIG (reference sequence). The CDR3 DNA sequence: TGTGCCTGGAGTCCTACAGAGTCCCAAGAGACCCAGTACTTC. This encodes CAWSPTESQETQYF.

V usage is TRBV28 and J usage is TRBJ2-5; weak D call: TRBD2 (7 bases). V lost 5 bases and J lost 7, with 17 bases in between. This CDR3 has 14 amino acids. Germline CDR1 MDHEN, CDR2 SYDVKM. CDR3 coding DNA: TGTGCCAGCAGTCTTGGGGGGGCCAAATTGACCCAGTACTTC. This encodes CASSLGGAKLTQYF.

Written as DNA, the CDR3 is TGTGCCAGCAGCCAGCCGACGGAGAATTCAATATACGAGCAGTACTTC. This gives the protein CASSQPTENSIYEQYF. J is TRBJ2-7 and V is TRBV4-2; no reliable D call. The V gene lost 3 bases and the J gene lost 4 bases, with 19 bases spanning the gap. CDR3 length: 16 residues. Germline CDR1 is LGHNA and CDR2 is YNFKEQ.

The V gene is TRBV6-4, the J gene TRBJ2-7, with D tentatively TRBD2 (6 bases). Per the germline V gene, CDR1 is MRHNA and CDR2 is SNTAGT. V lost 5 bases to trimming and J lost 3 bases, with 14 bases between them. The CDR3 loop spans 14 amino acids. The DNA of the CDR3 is TGTGCCAGCAGTATTAATAGCGGCCACTACGAGCAGTACTTC. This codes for CASSINSGHYEQYF.

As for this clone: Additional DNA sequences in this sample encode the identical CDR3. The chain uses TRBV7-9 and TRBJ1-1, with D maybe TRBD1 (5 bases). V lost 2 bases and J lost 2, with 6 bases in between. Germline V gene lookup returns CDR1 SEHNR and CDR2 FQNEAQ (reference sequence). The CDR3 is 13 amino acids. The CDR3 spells CASSLRGNTEAFF. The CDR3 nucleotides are TGTGCCAGCAGCTTAAGGGGTAACACTGAAGCTTTCTTT. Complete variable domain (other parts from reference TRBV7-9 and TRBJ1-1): DTGVSQNPRHKITKRGQNVTFRCDPISEHNRLYWYRQTLGQGPEFLTYFQNEAQLEKSRLLSDRFSAERPKGSFSTLEIQRTEQGDSAMYLCASSLRGNTEAFFGQGTRLTVV.

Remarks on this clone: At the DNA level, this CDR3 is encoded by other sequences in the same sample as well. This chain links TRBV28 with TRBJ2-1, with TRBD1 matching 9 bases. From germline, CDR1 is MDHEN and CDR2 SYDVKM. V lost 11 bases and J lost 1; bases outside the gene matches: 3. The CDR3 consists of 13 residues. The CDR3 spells CASGTGSYNEQFF. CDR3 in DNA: TGTGCCTCCGGGACAGGGTCCTACAATGAGCAGTTCTTC.

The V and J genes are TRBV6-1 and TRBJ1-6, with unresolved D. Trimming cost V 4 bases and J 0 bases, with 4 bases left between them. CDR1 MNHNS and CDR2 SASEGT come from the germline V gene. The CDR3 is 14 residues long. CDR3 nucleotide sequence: TGTGCCAGCAGTGGGAGCTCCTATAATTCACCCCTCCACTTT. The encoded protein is CASSGSSYNSPLHF.